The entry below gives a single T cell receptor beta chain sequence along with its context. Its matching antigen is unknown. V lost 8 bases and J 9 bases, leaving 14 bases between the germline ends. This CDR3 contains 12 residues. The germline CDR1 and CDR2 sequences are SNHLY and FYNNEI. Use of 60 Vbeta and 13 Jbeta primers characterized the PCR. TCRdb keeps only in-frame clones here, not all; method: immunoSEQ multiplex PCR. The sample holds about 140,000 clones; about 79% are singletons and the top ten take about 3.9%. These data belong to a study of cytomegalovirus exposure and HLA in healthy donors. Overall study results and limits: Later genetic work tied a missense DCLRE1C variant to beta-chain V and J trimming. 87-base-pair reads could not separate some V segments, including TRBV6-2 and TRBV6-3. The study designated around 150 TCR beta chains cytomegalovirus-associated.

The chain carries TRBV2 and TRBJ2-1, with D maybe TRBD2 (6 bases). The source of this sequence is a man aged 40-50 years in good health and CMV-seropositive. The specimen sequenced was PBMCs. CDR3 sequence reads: CASGSWRGEQFF. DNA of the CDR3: TGTGCCAGCGGTTCGTGGAGGGGTGAGCAGTTCTTC.